What follows are 15 T cell receptor beta chains derived from one specimen sequenced in a study of shared clonotypes between healthy human individuals. Generated by immunoSEQ multiplex PCR, the TCRdb table keeps only in-frame clones and is missing some. The table has 400,000 to 500,000 clones, around 80% seen once. The sample consisted of PBMCs. These receptors were taken from a woman aged 40 to 49 in good health. Some clones in this sample may be carry-over from other donors' samples.

The chain couples TRBV11-2 to TRBJ1-6; the D is unclear. The V and J ends lost 4 bases and 8 bases respectively, with 12 bases between them. Germline lookup yields CDR1 SGHAT and CDR2 FQNNGV. This CDR3 is 14 amino acids long. The CDR3 coding sequence is TGTGCCAGCAGCTGGGCTCCTAGGGATTCACCCCTCCACTTT. This codes for CASSWAPRDSPLHF.

Concerning this clone itself: The same CDR3 can be traced to other DNA sequences in this sample. The chain carries TRBV11-2 and TRBJ2-6; no reliable D call. The germline gives CDR1 SGHAT, CDR2 FQNNGV. V lost 0 bases to trimming and J lost 0 bases, with 3 bases between them. The CDR3 is 15 residues long. The CDR3 DNA sequence: TGTGCCAGCAGCTTAGACAGCTCTGGGGCCAACGTCCTGACTTTC. It codes for CASSLDSSGANVLTF. Drawing the rest from reference TRBV11-2 and TRBJ2-6, the complete variable domain is EAGVAQSPRYKIIEKRQSVAFWCNPISGHATLYWYQQILGQGPKLLIQFQNNGVVDDSQLPKDRFSAERLKGVDSTLKIQPAKLEDSAVYLCASSLDSSGANVLTFGAGSRLTVL.

The rearrangement joins TRBV4-3 to TRBJ2-1; D might be TRBD2 (5 bases). CDR1 is LGHNA and CDR2 is YSLEER in the germline V gene. V lost 0 bases and J lost 4, with 10 bases in between. This CDR3 contains 15 residues. The CDR3 nucleotides read TGCGCCAGCAGCCAAGATCACTCGGGGTACAATGAGCAGTTCTTC. Protein product: CASSQDHSGYNEQFF.

The chain carries TRBV7-3 and TRBJ2-1; 14 positions agree with TRBD2. There are 17 residues in the CDR3. The junction had 7 bases not matched to a gene; V was cut back by 0 bases and J by 9 bases. The germline V gene has CDR1 SGHTA and CDR2 FQGTGA. This CDR3 reads CASSLTPGLAGVGEQFF. The CDR3 DNA sequence: TGTGCCAGCAGCTTAACACCGGGACTAGCGGGAGTTGGTGAGCAGTTCTTC.

Of note for this clone: Distinct nucleotide sequences in the sample also encode this CDR3. The chain recombines TRBV7-3 with TRBJ2-7; possible D gene TRBD2, 7 bases. CDR3 length equals 14 residues. Trimming removed 5 bases at V and 3 bases at J, with 14 bases between. Per germline, CDR1 SGHTA and CDR2 FQGTGA. CDR3 in amino acids: CASSPQGGDYEQYF. Written as DNA, the CDR3 is TGTGCCAGCAGCCCGCAAGGGGGGGACTACGAGCAGTACTTC.

The rearrangement uses TRBV5-1 and TRBJ2-7, with a tentative D call TRBD1 (5 bases). The CDR3 is 14 residues long. The V and J ends lost 3 bases and 0 bases respectively, with 10 bases between them. The germline V gene encodes CDR1 SGHRS and CDR2 YFSETQ. CDR3 residues: CASSSTASSYEQYF. DNA for the CDR3: TGCGCCAGCAGCTCGACAGCCAGCTCCTACGAGCAGTACTTC. The full variable domain, completed using reference TRBV5-1 and TRBJ2-7, is KAGVTQTPRYLIKTRGQQVTLSCSPISGHRSVSWYQQTPGQGLQFLFEYFSETQRNKGNFPGRFSGRQFSNSRSEMNVSTLELGDSALYLCASSSTASSYEQYFGPGTRLTVT.

The V and J genes are TRBV19 and TRBJ1-5; D is ambiguous. Trimming left V 11 bases short and J 1 base short, with 18 bases between. The CDR3 consists of 15 residues. Germline V lookup: CDR1 LNHDA, CDR2 SQIVND (reference sequence). CDR3 sequence reads: CACREGQLSNQPQHF. DNA of the CDR3: TGTGCCTGCCGGGAGGGTCAATTAAGCAATCAGCCCCAGCATTTT.

This clone was recorded only once. The DNA for the CDR3 is TGTTTGGGGGACAGTAAAAACAATCAGCCCCAGCATTTT. Its translation is CLGDSKNNQPQHF. The J gene is TRBJ1-5, the V gene TRBV6-1; 7 bases fit TRBD1. The CDR3 spans 13 residues. The V gene's germline CDR1 is MNHNS and CDR2 SASEGT.

This sequence joins TRBV29-1 and TRBJ2-3, with TRBD2 matching 9 bases. Germline-derived CDR1 and CDR2 are SQVTM and ANQGSEA. V trimming: 3 bases; J trimming: 4 bases; junction bases outside the gene matches: 2. The CDR3 totals 13 residues. This CDR3 is CSVEPSGADTQYF. The CDR3 DNA sequence: TGCAGCGTTGAGCCTAGCGGGGCAGATACGCAGTATTTT.

The chain has TRBV11-2 and TRBJ2-1, with D possibly matching TRBD2 (6 bases). Germline V gene data show CDR1 as SGHAT and CDR2 as FQNNGV. Trimming left V 5 bases short and J 7 bases short, with 21 bases between. The CDR3 loop spans 16 amino acids. The CDR3: CASSIRGVPAGNEQFF. As DNA, the CDR3 is TGTGCCAGCAGCATACGCGGGGTCCCGGCCGGGAATGAGCAGTTCTTC.

The gene calls are TRBV28 and TRBJ1-5; D remains unclear. Germline CDR1 reads MDHEN; CDR2 reads SYDVKM. Trimming removed 3 bases from V and 1 base from J, with 13 bases in between. This CDR3 has 16 amino acids. DNA for the CDR3: TGTGCCAGCAGTTTTATAATTGGGCAGAGCAATCAGCCCCAGCATTTT. Translation: CASSFIIGQSNQPQHF.

The chain uses TRBV11-3 and TRBJ2-3, with 8 bases that match TRBD1. Germline CDR1 SGHNT, CDR2 YENEEA. The length of the CDR3 is 15 residues. J gave up 1 base and V 5 bases, and 5 bases lay outside the gene matches. CDR3 DNA: TGTGCCAGCAGCGCGGGACAGGTGGGCACAGATACGCAGTATTTT. The encoded protein is CASSAGQVGTDTQYF.

The V call is TRBV28, the J call TRBJ2-1; D is ambiguous. The germline V gene has CDR1 MDHEN and CDR2 SYDVKM. The V and J ends lost 2 bases and 8 bases respectively, with 16 bases between them. The CDR3 runs 15 residues. The CDR3 sequence: CASSLSPHSFDEQFF. In DNA form, the CDR3 reads TGTGCCAGCAGTTTAAGCCCCCACAGTTTCGATGAGCAGTTCTTC.

This chain connects TRBV7-7 to TRBJ2-5, with D maybe TRBD2 (5 bases). The CDR3 length is 13 residues. CDR1 and CDR2 (germline): SSHAT, FNYEAQ (reference sequence). With 2 bases removed from V and 2 bases from J, the gap between germline ends came to 6 bases. CDR3 amino acids: CASSLPGQETQYF. The CDR3 DNA sequence: TGTGCCAGCAGCTTACCGGGACAAGAGACCCAGTACTTC.

The chain couples TRBV6-1 to TRBJ1-1, with D possibly being TRBD1 (6 bases). The germline V gene encodes CDR1 MNHNS and CDR2 SASEGT. Between the trimmed V and J ends, which lost 6 bases and 1 base, there was a span of 9 bases. CDR3 length: 13 amino acids. CDR3 nucleotides: TGTGCCAGCAGCCAGACAGGGAACACTGAAGCTTTCTTT. Its protein is CASSQTGNTEAFF.